Below are 18 T cell receptor beta chains sequenced from a single sample in a study of T cells in Graves' hyperthyroidism and ophthalmopathy. RNA transcripts served as the template for amplifying TCR beta CDR3 regions. First-round RT-PCR of the TCR CDR3 relied on the HTBI primer set. TCRdb re-called the multiplex PCR reads through MiXCR, storing one row per CDR3 protein. The sample shows roughly 710,000 distinct CDR3 sequences, roughly 32% of them seen only once. Input material: blood. The receptors shown here come from a woman aged 40-49 years with Graves' hyperthyroidism.

In its sample, this clonotype was seen a few times. The V call is TRBV2, the J call TRBJ2-7, with 7 bases aligning to TRBD1. Losses at the gene ends were 4 bases for V and 13 bases for J; bases not matched to a gene: 4. Germline V CDR1 and CDR2: SNHLY, FYNNEI. The CDR3 contains 10 residues. CDR3 loop: CASSVGQPYV. The CDR3 coding sequence is TGTGCCAGCAGTGTGGGACAGCCCTACGTC.

This clonotype was seen just once. This may be a read error, as it is one base from a much larger clone. The CDR3 DNA sequence: TGTGCCACCCGGACCACACACCGGGGGCCCCAGCATTTT. Translating it yields CATRTTHRGPQHF. The chain has TRBV6-5 and TRBJ1-5; D gene unclear. CDR1 and CDR2 (germline): MNHEY, SVGAGI. V lost 10 bases and J lost 9, with 19 bases in between. The CDR3 extends over 13 amino acids.

This clonotype was counted a few times. The chain carries TRBV20-1 and TRBJ1-2; unclear D gene. Germline assignment: CDR1 DFQATT and CDR2 SNEGSKA (reference sequence). The CDR3 sequence is 15 residues long. The V end was cut by 2 bases, the J end by 6 bases, with 19 bases between. The chain's CDR3 is CSARPDPGVLHGYTF. Here the CDR3 DNA reads TGCAGTGCTAGACCTGATCCCGGGGTCCTTCATGGCTACACCTTC.

Ten or more counts support this clonotype. CDR3 coding DNA: TGTGCCAGTAGTATCACAGGGAGCACTGAAGCTTTCTTT. This codes for CASSITGSTEAFF. This chain connects TRBV19 to TRBJ1-1, with D perhaps matching TRBD1 (6 bases). This CDR3 contains 13 residues. CDR1 is LNHDA and CDR2 is SQIVND in the germline V gene (reference sequence). The V and J ends lost 3 bases and 4 bases respectively, with 9 bases between them.

This clonotype has a single count. This chain links TRBV29-1 with TRBJ1-2, with a possible D match to TRBD1 (5 bases). This CDR3 contains 14 residues. V lost 7 bases to trimming and J lost 3 bases, with 18 bases between them. Germline V lookup: CDR1 SQVTM, CDR2 ANQGSEA. The CDR3 sequence: CSANRQGNDYGYTF. CDR3 sequence (DNA): TGCAGCGCCAACCGGCAGGGAAATGACTATGGCTACACCTTC.

The chain employs TRBV15 and TRBJ1-6, with D maybe TRBD1 (5 bases). CDR3 length: 14 amino acids. Trimming took 1 base from V and 8 from J, leaving 9 bases between them. Germline V gives CDR1 LNHNV, CDR2 YYDKDF (reference sequence). For the CDR3, the DNA is TGTGCCACCAGCAGAGGCACGGGGGATTCACCCCTCCACTTT. Translating it yields CATSRGTGDSPLHF.

The chain joins TRBV6-5 to TRBJ2-7; D might be TRBD1 (7 bases). The CDR3 loop spans 14 amino acids. Per the germline V gene, CDR1 is MNHEY and CDR2 is SVGAGI. The germline V and J ends were trimmed by 0 bases and 6 bases, with 12 bases remaining between them. CDR3 nucleotides: TGTGCCAGCAGTTACTCTCGACAGGGAGGCGAGCAGTACTTC. Translation: CASSYSRQGGEQYF.

The chain is built from TRBV7-9 and TRBJ1-6; 7 positions match TRBD1. V lost 5 bases, J lost 9 bases, and 10 bases stayed unmatched. CDR3 size: 15 residues. Germline lookup yields CDR1 SEHNR and CDR2 FQNEAQ (reference sequence). CDR3 DNA: TGTGCCAGCAGCCCGCCGGGACAGCAGGGTTCACCCCTCCACTTT. Amino acid sequence: CASSPPGQQGSPLHF.

This clonotype has a single count. This chain connects TRBV7-2 to TRBJ2-1; 12 bases fit TRBD2. The CDR3 runs 16 residues. The germline gives CDR1 SGHTA, CDR2 FQGNSA. V was clipped by 5 bases and J by 2 bases; unmatched bases: 4. The CDR3 DNA is TGTGCCAGCAGCCCCTGGACTAGCGGGGCCTACAATGAGCAGTTCTTC. The encoded protein is CASSPWTSGAYNEQFF.

This clonotype was detected many times. This chain links TRBV10-3 with TRBJ1-1; 7 bases are a match to TRBD1. The CDR3 is 13 residues long. After removal of 5 bases from V and 6 bases from J, the junction contained 6 bases not matched to a gene. Per germline, CDR1 ENHRY and CDR2 SYGVKD. CDR3 amino acids: CAISTTGIPEAFF. DNA of the CDR3: TGTGCCATCAGTACGACAGGGATCCCTGAAGCTTTCTTT.

J is TRBJ1-3 and V is TRBV6-5; D is ambiguous. Germline V gene data show CDR1 as MNHEY and CDR2 as SVGAGI. V was clipped by 10 bases and J by 0 bases, with 16 bases between them. The CDR3 extends over 15 amino acids. As DNA, the CDR3 is TGTGCCACCTGGAGGCACGGTCTCTCTGGAAACACCATATATTTT. Encoded protein: CATWRHGLSGNTIYF.

As for this clonotype: Because the CDR3 is missing its conserved closing phenylalanine or tryptophan, this is likely a read error. The chain carries TRBV10-3 and TRBJ1-6, with D possibly being TRBD1 (5 bases). V lost 10 bases and J lost 10, with 14 bases in between. The CDR3 runs 12 residues. Germline CDR1 is ENHRY and CDR2 is SYGVKD. The CDR3 sequence: CASRTGRSPLHL. DNA of the CDR3: TGTGCCAGCAGGACGGGACGCTCACCCCTCCACCTT.

V and J are TRBV4-3 and TRBJ2-2; D is undetermined. Germline CDR1 reads LGHNA; CDR2 reads YSLEER. The CDR3 consists of 12 residues. Trimming left V 4 bases short and J 8 bases short, with 8 bases between. CDR3 coding DNA: TGCGCCAGCAGCCGGGCCTGGGGGGAGCTGTTTTTT. Its translation: CASSRAWGELFF.

The CDR3 DNA sequence: TGTGCCAGCAGTGCCGACAGGGGCGAGCAGTACTTC. Its translation is CASSADRGEQYF. The chain couples TRBV6-5 to TRBJ2-7; 8 nucleotides line up with TRBD1. The CDR3 is 12 residues long. Germline loops: CDR1 MNHEY, CDR2 SVGAGI. V shed 5 bases, J shed 6 bases, and the junction held 3 bases outside the gene matches.

The rearrangement joins TRBV29-1 to TRBJ2-5, with 7 bases aligning to TRBD1. The J segment lost 2 bases and the V segment lost 7 bases, leaving 7 bases of the junction unmatched. CDR3 length: 13 residues. CDR1 and CDR2 (germline): SQVTM, ANQGSEA. The CDR3 nucleotides are TGCAGCGCAGAACCGGGACAGCAAGAGACCCAGTACTTC. Encoded protein: CSAEPGQQETQYF.

In its sample, this clonotype was seen many times. V usage is TRBV6-5 and J usage is TRBJ1-3, with D unclear. The V end lost 8 bases, the J end lost 1 base, and 12 bases lay between the germline ends. Germline CDR1 and CDR2: MNHEY and SVGAGI. The CDR3 runs to 14 residues. The CDR3 protein is CASPLDASGNTIYF. The CDR3 DNA is TGTGCCAGCCCTCTGGACGCATCTGGAAACACCATATATTTT.

As to this clonotype: Sequence at one end of the junction differs from germline and may be a read error. DNA of the CDR3: TGTGCTAGCAGCCCCGAGGGGGTAATGGAGCAGTACTTC. Its translation is CASSPEGVMEQYF. The chain carries TRBV11-2 and TRBJ2-7, with a possible D match to TRBD1 (6 bases). The germline CDR1 and CDR2 sequences are SGHAT and FQNNGV. The CDR3 totals 13 residues.

This clonotype appeared many times. The chain has TRBV19 and TRBJ1-1; 7 nucleotides line up with TRBD1. V gave up 4 bases and J gave up 1 base; unmatched junction bases: 3. Germline V gene sequence: CDR1 LNHDA, CDR2 SQIVND (reference sequence). The CDR3 covers 14 residues. The CDR3 nucleotides are TGTGCCAGTAGTAGGGACAGTCGGAACACTGAAGCTTTCTTT. Protein sequence: CASSRDSRNTEAFF.